These 15 T cell receptor beta chains share one sample of origin, sequenced in a study of shared clonotypes between healthy human individuals. The data were produced by immunoSEQ multiplex PCR, yet TCRdb's version contains in-frame clones alone and is incomplete. The sample holds hundreds of thousands of clones, about 74% seen once. Specimen: memory CD4+ T cells sorted from blood. Subset defined: CD45RA-negative fraction. The receptors come from a woman in her twenties or thirties in good health.

This clone appeared many times. The chain recombines TRBV7-2 with TRBJ2-5, with D unclear. The CDR3 consists of 13 residues. CDR1 SGHTA and CDR2 FQGNSA come from the germline V gene. V was clipped by 3 bases and J by 0 bases, with 5 bases between them. In DNA form, the CDR3 reads TGTGCCAGCAGCTTCTCCAACCAAGAGACCCAGTACTTC. As protein: CASSFSNQETQYF. The variable domain in full, with the rest retrieved from reference TRBV7-2 and TRBJ2-5, is GAGVSQSPSNKVTEKGKDVELRCDPISGHTALYWYRQSLGQGLEFLIYFQGNSAPDKSGLPSDRFSAERTGGSVSTLTIQRTQQEDSAVYLCASSFSNQETQYFGPGTRLLVL.

The CDR3 DNA follows: TGCAGCGTTGATGCAGGGTTTAGAAACCCCCGGTACAATGAGCAGTTCTTC. Translating it yields CSVDAGFRNPRYNEQFF. This chain uses TRBV29-1 with TRBJ2-1; D possibly corresponds to TRBD1 (5 bases). Looked up from germline, CDR1 is SQVTM and CDR2 is ANQGSEA. The CDR3 is 17 amino acids. V lost 3 bases to trimming and J lost 4 bases, with 22 bases between them.

As to this clone: The same CDR3 can be traced to other DNA sequences in this sample. The chain is built from TRBV2 and TRBJ1-2; D not resolved. The CDR3 contains 13 residues. Trimming removed 3 bases from V and 2 bases from J, with 7 bases in between. The germline CDR1 and CDR2 sequences are SNHLY and FYNNEI. This CDR3 is CASSDVGNYGYTF. The CDR3 nucleotides read TGTGCCAGCAGTGATGTAGGGAACTATGGCTACACCTTC.

Only one count was recorded for this clone. The rearrangement joins TRBV9 to TRBJ2-1; 14 bases map to TRBD2. CDR3 size: 15 residues. V trimming: 3 bases; J trimming: 7 bases; junction bases outside the gene matches: 3. CDR1 and CDR2 (germline): SGDLS, YYNGEE. CDR3 loop: CASSAGTSGSNEQFF. Written as DNA, the CDR3 is TGTGCCAGCAGCGCAGGGACTAGCGGGAGTAATGAGCAGTTCTTC.

J is TRBJ2-2 and V is TRBV27, with TRBD1 as a possible D gene (5 bases). Germline V gene lookup returns CDR1 MNHEY and CDR2 SMNVEV (reference sequence). The CDR3 is 17 amino acids. V was pared by 5 bases and J by 4 bases, with 20 bases between. For the CDR3, the DNA is TGTGCCAGCAGTCCGGCCCCTCAGGGCCCACCCACCGGGGAGCTGTTTTTT. Protein product: CASSPAPQGPPTGELFF.

The chain combines TRBV19 with TRBJ1-6; D gene uncertain. The germline CDR1 and CDR2 sequences are LNHDA and SQIVND (reference sequence). V gave up 3 bases and J gave up 7 bases, with 7 bases separating them. The CDR3 loop spans 13 amino acids. The CDR3 DNA is TGTGCCAGTAGTATTAGTGCGAATTCACCCCTCCACTTT. It encodes CASSISANSPLHF.

This chain uses TRBV5-4 with TRBJ2-7; D is unresolved. V lost 6 bases and J 2 bases, leaving 12 bases between the germline ends. The germline V gene has CDR1 SGHNT and CDR2 YYREEE (reference sequence). The CDR3 extends over 13 amino acids. In DNA form, the CDR3 reads TGTGCCAGCACCGATCCCTCGACCTACGAGCAGTACTTC. Its translation: CASTDPSTYEQYF.

The chain links TRBV2 to TRBJ1-5; the D gene is possibly TRBD1 (6 bases). Germline V gives CDR1 SNHLY, CDR2 FYNNEI. The CDR3 covers 17 residues. The ends were cut back, 5 bases at V and 1 base at J, with 18 bases in the middle. CDR3 residues: CASSIPQGVGSNQPQHF. The CDR3 bases are TGTGCCAGCAGTATACCACAGGGAGTAGGGAGCAATCAGCCCCAGCATTTT.

The chain joins TRBV11-2 to TRBJ1-1; tentatively, D is TRBD1 (5 bases). Germline values: CDR1 SGHAT, CDR2 FQNNGV. CDR3 length equals 16 residues. The ends were cut back, 4 bases at V and 4 bases at J, with 19 bases in the middle. This chain's CDR3 is CASSSIPGPRGTEAFF. The CDR3 nucleotides are TGTGCCAGCAGCTCAATCCCGGGACCGCGGGGCACTGAAGCTTTCTTT.

The gene calls are TRBV19 and TRBJ1-4, with no clear D. This CDR3 has 14 amino acids. Deletions cut 9 bases from V and 4 bases from J, with 15 bases between. CDR1 and CDR2 from the germline V gene are LNHDA and SQIVND (reference sequence). The CDR3 here is CASKAGPINEKLFF. CDR3 nucleotides: TGTGCCAGCAAAGCCGGGCCGATTAATGAAAAACTGTTTTTT. Full variable domain (outside the CDR3, taken from reference TRBV19 and TRBJ1-4): DGGITQSPKYLFRKEGQNVTLSCEQNLNHDAMYWYRQDPGQGLRLIYYSQIVNDFQKGDIAEGYSVSREKKESFPLTVTSAQKNPTAFYLCASKAGPINEKLFFGSGTQLSVL.

The genes are TRBV10-3 and TRBJ1-5; D gene ambiguous. Trimming took 3 bases from V and 0 from J, leaving 18 bases between them. CDR1 ENHRY and CDR2 SYGVKD come from the germline V gene. This CDR3 contains 18 residues. For the CDR3, the DNA is TGTGCCATCAGTGAAACAGATCCAGCCTTATATAGCAATCAGCCCCAGCATTTT. Translating it yields CAISETDPALYSNQPQHF.

The chain employs TRBV6-5 and TRBJ1-5, with TRBD1 matching 9 bases. Germline CDR1 is MNHEY and CDR2 is SVGAGI. With 6 bases clipped from V and 7 bases from J, the junction kept 10 bases outside the gene matches. The CDR3 is made up of 15 amino acids. The CDR3 here is CASSLGQGEGQPQHF. CDR3 in DNA: TGTGCCAGCAGCTTGGGACAGGGAGAAGGACAGCCCCAGCATTTT.

In the case of this clone: The sample holds other DNA sequences that translate to the same CDR3. The chain carries TRBV4-2 and TRBJ2-1; 7 bases fit TRBD2. The CDR3 has 17 residues. Germline assignment: CDR1 LGHNA and CDR2 YNFKEQ. V was pared by 0 bases and J by 0 bases, with 5 bases of the junction left unmatched. For the CDR3, the DNA is TGTGCCAGCAGCCAAGATCCCGGGGGGAGCTCCTACAATGAGCAGTTCTTC. This encodes CASSQDPGGSSYNEQFF.

This clone came up a few times. V is TRBV5-1 and J is TRBJ1-4, with D maybe TRBD1 (6 bases). Germline CDR1 and CDR2: SGHRS and YFSETQ. Trimming cost V 0 bases and J 8 bases, with 14 bases left between them. This CDR3 spans 15 amino acids. The CDR3 nucleotides read TGCGCCAGCAGCTTGGTATCAGGGGTTGAGGAAAAACTGTTTTTT. Its translation is CASSLVSGVEEKLFF.

This chain joins TRBV27 and TRBJ1-5, with TRBD1 as a possible D gene (5 bases). The germline V gene encodes CDR1 MNHEY and CDR2 SMNVEV (reference sequence). Trimming stripped 1 base from V and 11 bases from J, with 12 bases between. CDR3 size: 13 residues. CDR3 in amino acids: CASSLFSGMAQHF. CDR3 DNA: TGTGCCAGCAGTTTATTCTCAGGGATGGCCCAGCATTTT.